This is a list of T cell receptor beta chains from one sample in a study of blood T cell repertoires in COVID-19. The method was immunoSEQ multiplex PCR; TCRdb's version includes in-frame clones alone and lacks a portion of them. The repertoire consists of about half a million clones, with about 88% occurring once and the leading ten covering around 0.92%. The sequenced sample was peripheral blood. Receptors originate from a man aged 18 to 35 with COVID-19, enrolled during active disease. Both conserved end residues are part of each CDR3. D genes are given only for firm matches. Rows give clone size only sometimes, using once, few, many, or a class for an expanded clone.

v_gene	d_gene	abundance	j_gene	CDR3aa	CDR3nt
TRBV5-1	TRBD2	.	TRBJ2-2	CASSFPTSGGENTGELFF	TGCGCCAGCAGCTTCCCTACTAGCGGGGGCGAGAACACCGGGGAGCTGTTTTTT
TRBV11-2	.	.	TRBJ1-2	CASSLNPQNYGYTF	TGTGCCAGCAGCTTAAACCCACAGAACTATGGCTACACCTTC
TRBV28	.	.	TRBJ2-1	CASSPSGLYNEQFF	TGTGCCAGCAGCCCAAGCGGGTTATACAATGAGCAGTTCTTC
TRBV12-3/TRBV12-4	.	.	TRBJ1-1	CASSFAASEAFF	TGTGCCAGCAGTTTTGCGGCATCCGAAGCTTTCTTT
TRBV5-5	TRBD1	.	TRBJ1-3	CASNGQGALGNTIYF	TGTGCCAGCAACGGACAGGGGGCTCTCGGAAACACCATATATTTT
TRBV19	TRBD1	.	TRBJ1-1	CASKPDRGHGEAFF	TGTGCCAGTAAACCGGACAGGGGGCACGGTGAAGCTTTCTTT
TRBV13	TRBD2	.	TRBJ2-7	CASSLRAGGLGEQYF	TGTGCCAGCAGCTTAAGGGCGGGAGGGCTTGGCGAGCAGTACTTC
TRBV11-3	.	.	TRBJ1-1	CASSLAGNTEAFF	TGTGCCAGCAGCTTGGCGGGAAACACTGAAGCTTTCTTT
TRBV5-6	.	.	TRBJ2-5	CASSLRATQYF	TGTGCCAGCAGCCTGCGGGCGACCCAGTACTTC
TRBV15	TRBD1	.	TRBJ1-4	CATSRGGGGEKLFF	TGTGCCACCAGCAGAGGAGGGGGCGGTGAAAAACTGTTTTTT
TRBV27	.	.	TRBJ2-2	CASSPGTPGELFF	TGTGCCAGCAGTCCCGGGACACCCGGGGAGCTGTTTTTT
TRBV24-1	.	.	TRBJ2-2	CATSSGLGNAGELFF	TGTGCCACCAGTTCCGGACTTGGGAACGCCGGGGAGCTGTTTTTT
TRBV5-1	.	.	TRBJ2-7	CASSFSGPAYEQYF	TGCGCCAGCAGCTTCTCTGGCCCCGCCTACGAGCAGTACTTC
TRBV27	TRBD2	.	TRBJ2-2	CASSLFGGDYYTGELFF	TGTGCCAGCAGTTTATTTGGGGGGGACTATTACACCGGGGAGCTGTTTTTT
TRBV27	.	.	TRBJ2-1	CASSLSSYNEQFF	TGTGCCAGCAGCTTGAGCTCCTACAATGAGCAGTTCTTC
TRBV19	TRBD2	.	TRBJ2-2	CASLDSGVNTGELFF	TGTGCCAGTCTCGATAGCGGGGTAAACACCGGGGAGCTGTTTTTT
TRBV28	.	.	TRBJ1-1	CASSYGTGTEAFF	TGTGCCAGCAGCTATGGCACGGGAACTGAAGCTTTCTTT
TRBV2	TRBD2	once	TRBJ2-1	CATGSGRALYNEQFF	TGTGCCACCGGTAGCGGGAGGGCCCTCTACAATGAGCAGTTCTTC
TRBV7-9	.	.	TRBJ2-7	CASWGGPTYEQYF	TGTGCCAGCTGGGGGGGGCCAACCTACGAGCAGTACTTC
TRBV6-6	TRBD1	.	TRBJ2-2	CASSPRQGNTGELFF	TGTGCCAGCAGTCCGAGACAGGGAAACACCGGGGAGCTGTTTTTT
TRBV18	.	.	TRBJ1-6	CASSRLRPPTLHF	TGTGCCAGCTCACGCCTCAGGCCACCGACCCTCCACTTT
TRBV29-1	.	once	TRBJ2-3	CSVGRFASTDTQYF	TGCAGCGTTGGGAGATTTGCTAGCACAGATACGCAGTATTTT
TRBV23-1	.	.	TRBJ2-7	CASSQRSSEYEQYF	TGCGCCAGCAGTCAAAGGTCTAGCGAGTACGAGCAGTACTTC
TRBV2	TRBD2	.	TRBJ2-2	CASSDSSGANTGELFF	TGTGCCAGCAGTGATTCTAGCGGGGCCAACACCGGGGAGCTGTTTTTT
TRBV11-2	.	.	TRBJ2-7	CASSLGHEQYF	TGTGCCAGCAGCTTAGGGCACGAGCAGTACTTC
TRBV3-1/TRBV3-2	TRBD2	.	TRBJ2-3	CASSQAYRGRGGLERTDTQYF	TGTGCCAGCAGCCAAGCTTACCGGGGGCGGGGGGGCCTAGAGCGCACAGATACGCAGTATTTT
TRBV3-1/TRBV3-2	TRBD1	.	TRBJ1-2	CASRGQGVDGYTF	TGTGCCAGCAGGGGACAGGGCGTCGATGGCTACACCTTC
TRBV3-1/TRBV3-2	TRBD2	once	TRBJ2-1	CASSPLPAGGPDEQFF	TGTGCCAGCAGCCCCCTACCAGCGGGAGGGCCCGATGAGCAGTTCTTC
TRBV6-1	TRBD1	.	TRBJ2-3	CASSEFGTGVSTDTQYF	TGTGCCAGCAGTGAATTCGGGACAGGGGTTAGCACAGATACGCAGTATTTT
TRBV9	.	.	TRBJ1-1	CASSATGRAEAFF	TGTGCCAGCAGCGCCACAGGGAGGGCTGAAGCTTTCTTT
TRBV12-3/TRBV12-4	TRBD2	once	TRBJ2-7	CASSPSGSDEQYF	TGTGCCAGCAGCCCTAGCGGGAGCGACGAGCAGTACTTC
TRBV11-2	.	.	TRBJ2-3	CASSPTRTSSDTQYF	TGTGCCAGCAGCCCTACGCGAACTAGCTCAGATACGCAGTATTTT
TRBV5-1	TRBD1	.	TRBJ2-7	CASRGTGDEQYF	TGCGCCAGCAGAGGGACAGGGGACGAGCAGTACTTC
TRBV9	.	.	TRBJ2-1	CASSAGTLNNEQFF	TGTGCCAGCAGCGCAGGGACTTTGAACAATGAGCAGTTCTTC
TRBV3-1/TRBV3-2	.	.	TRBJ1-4	CASSENRGGNEKLFF	TGTGCCAGCAGCGAAAATCGGGGAGGAAATGAAAAACTGTTTTTT
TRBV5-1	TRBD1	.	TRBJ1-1	CASSPGAWTGNTEAFF	TGCGCCAGCAGCCCCGGGGCCTGGACAGGGAACACTGAAGCTTTCTTT
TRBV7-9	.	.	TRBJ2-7	CASSLQGREYF	TGTGCCAGCAGCTTGCAGGGGCGGGAGTACTTC
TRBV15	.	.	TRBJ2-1	CATSRRLSYNEQFF	TGTGCCACCAGCCGCAGACTGTCCTACAATGAGCAGTTCTTC
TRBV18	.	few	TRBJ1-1	CASSLQREEAFF	TGTGCCAGCTCACTCCAAAGAGAAGAAGCTTTCTTT
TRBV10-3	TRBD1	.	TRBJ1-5	CAIGLQGARNQPQHF	TGTGCCATCGGCTTACAGGGGGCGCGAAATCAGCCCCAGCATTTT
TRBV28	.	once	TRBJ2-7	CASRLPGQNYEQYF	TGTGCCAGCAGACTCCCGGGACAAAACTACGAGCAGTACTTC
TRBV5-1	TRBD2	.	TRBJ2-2	CASSFGLANTGELFF	TGCGCCAGCAGCTTTGGACTAGCGAACACCGGGGAGCTGTTTTTT
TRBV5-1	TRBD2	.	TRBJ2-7	CASSLGLAGGYEQYF	TGCGCCAGCAGCTTGGGACTAGCGGGGGGCTACGAGCAGTACTTC
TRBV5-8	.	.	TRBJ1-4	CASSLAQKLFF	TGTGCCAGCAGCTTGGCTCAAAAACTGTTTTTT
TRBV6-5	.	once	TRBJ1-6	CASSYGRAPGDSPLHF	TGTGCCAGCAGTTACGGCCGGGCCCCGGGGGATTCACCCCTCCACTTT
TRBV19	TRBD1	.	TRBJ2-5	CASSTGVGGGETQYF	TGTGCCAGTAGTACCGGGGTAGGGGGCGGCGAGACCCAGTACTTC
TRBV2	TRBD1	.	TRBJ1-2	CASATGGLDGYTF	TGTGCCAGCGCGACAGGGGGCCTTGATGGCTACACCTTC
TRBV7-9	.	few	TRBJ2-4	CASSFVGRNIQYF	TGTGCCAGCAGCTTTGTGGGCCGAAACATTCAGTACTTC
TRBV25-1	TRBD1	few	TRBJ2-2	CASSDSTGAIGELFF	TGTGCCAGCAGTGACTCGACAGGGGCGATCGGGGAGCTGTTTTTT
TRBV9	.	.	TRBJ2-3	CASSVGQGGTGDTQYF	TGTGCCAGCAGCGTCGGACAGGGAGGGACGGGAGATACGCAGTATTTT
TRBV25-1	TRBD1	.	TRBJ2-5	CASSEGGTGTLLETQYF	TGTGCCAGCAGTGAAGGGGGGACAGGTACACTTTTAGAGACCCAGTACTTC
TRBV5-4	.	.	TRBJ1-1	CASSLTAQSEAFF	TGTGCCAGCAGCTTGACAGCCCAGAGTGAAGCTTTCTTT
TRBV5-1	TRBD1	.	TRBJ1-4	CASSLDRGAHEKLFF	TGCGCCAGCAGCTTGGACAGGGGGGCACATGAAAAACTGTTTTTT
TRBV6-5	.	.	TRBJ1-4	CASSLQGGEKLFF	TGTGCCAGCAGTTTACAGGGTGGAGAAAAACTGTTTTTT